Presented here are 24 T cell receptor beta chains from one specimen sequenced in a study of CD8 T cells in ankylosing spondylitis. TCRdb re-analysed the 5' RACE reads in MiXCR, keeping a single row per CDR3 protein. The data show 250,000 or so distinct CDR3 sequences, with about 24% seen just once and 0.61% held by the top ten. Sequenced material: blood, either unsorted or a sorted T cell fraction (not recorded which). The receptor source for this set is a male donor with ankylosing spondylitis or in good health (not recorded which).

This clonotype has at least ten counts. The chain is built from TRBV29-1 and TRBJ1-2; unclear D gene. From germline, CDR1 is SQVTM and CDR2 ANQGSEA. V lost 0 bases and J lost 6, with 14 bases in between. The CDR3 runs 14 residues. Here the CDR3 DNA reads TGCAGCGTTGAAGATATCGTTGTGGTCCATGGCTACACCTTC. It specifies CSVEDIVVVHGYTF.

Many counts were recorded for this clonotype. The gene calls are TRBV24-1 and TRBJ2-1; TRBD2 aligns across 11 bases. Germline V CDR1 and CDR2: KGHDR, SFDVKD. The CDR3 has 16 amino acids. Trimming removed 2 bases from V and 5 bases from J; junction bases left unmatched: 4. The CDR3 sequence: CATSDSSGGTHNEQFF. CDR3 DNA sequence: TGTGCCACCAGTGATTCTAGCGGGGGGACTCACAATGAGCAGTTCTTC.

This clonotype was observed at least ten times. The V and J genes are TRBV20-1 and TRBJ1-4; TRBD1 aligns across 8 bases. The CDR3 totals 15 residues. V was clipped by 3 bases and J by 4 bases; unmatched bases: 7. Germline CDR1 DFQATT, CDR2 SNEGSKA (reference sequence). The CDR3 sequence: CSASPGTGFNEKLFF. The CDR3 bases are TGCAGTGCTAGTCCCGGGACAGGTTTTAATGAAAAACTGTTTTTT.

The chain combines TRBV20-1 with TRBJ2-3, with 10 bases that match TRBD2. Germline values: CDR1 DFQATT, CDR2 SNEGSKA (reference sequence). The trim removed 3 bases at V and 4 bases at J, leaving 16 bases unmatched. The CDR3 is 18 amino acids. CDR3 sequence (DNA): TGCAGTGCTAGCGGCGGACTAGCGGAGGTTCAGGTATCAGATACGCAGTATTTT. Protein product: CSASGGLAEVQVSDTQYF.

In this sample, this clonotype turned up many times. CDR3 loop: CASSVQGGRSPLHF. CDR3 nucleotide sequence: TGTGCCAGCAGTGTACAGGGAGGGCGGTCACCCCTCCACTTT. V and J are TRBV12-3 or TRBV12-4 and TRBJ1-6, with D possibly matching TRBD1 (6 bases). V was cut by 5 bases and J by 10 bases, with 15 bases left in between. The CDR3 is 14 amino acids.

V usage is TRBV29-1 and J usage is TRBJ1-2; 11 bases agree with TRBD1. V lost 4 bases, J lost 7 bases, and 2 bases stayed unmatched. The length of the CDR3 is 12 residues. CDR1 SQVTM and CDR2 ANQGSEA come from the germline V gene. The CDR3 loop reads CSVGTGGAGYTF. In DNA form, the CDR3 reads TGCAGCGTTGGGACAGGGGGCGCTGGCTACACCTTC. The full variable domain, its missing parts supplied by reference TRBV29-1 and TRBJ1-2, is SAVISQKPSRDICQRGTSLTIQCQVDSQVTMMFWYRQQPGQSLTLIATANQGSEATYESGFVIDKFPISRPNLTFSTLTVSNMSPEDSSIYLCSVGTGGAGYTFGSGTRLTVV.

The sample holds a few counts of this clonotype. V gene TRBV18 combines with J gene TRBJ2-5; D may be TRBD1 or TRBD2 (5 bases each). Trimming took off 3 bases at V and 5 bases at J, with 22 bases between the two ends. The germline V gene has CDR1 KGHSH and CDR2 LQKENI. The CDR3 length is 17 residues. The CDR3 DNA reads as TGTGCCAGCTCACCTCTCGGGACGAAGAACCGCCAGGAGACCCAGTACTTC. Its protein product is CASSPLGTKNRQETQYF.

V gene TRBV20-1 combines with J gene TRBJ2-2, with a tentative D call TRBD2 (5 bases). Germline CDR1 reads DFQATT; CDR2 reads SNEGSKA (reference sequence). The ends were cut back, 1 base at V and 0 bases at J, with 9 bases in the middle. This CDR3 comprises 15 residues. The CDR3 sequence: CSARAAEANTGELFF. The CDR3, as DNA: TGCAGTGCTAGAGCAGCGGAGGCGAACACCGGGGAGCTGTTTTTT.

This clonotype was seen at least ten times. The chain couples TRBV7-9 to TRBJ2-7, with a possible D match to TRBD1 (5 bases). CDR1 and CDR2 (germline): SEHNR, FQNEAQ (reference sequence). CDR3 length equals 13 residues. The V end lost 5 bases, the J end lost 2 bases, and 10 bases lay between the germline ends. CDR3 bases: TGTGCCAGCAGCCTCCAGGGTCCCTACGAGCAGTACTTC. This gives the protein CASSLQGPYEQYF.

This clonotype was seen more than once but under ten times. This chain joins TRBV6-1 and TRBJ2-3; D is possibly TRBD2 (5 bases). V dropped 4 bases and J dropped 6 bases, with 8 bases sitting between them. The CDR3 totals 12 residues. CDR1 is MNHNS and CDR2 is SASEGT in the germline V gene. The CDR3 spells CASSGEPDTQYF. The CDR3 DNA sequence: TGTGCCAGCAGTGGGGAGCCCGATACGCAGTATTTT.

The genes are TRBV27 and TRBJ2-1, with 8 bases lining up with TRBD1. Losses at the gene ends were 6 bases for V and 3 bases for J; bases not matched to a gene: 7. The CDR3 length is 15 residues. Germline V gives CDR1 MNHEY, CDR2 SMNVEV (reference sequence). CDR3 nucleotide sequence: TGTGCCAGCAGGTTAAACAGGGGGGACTACAATGAGCAGTTCTTC. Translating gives CASRLNRGDYNEQFF.

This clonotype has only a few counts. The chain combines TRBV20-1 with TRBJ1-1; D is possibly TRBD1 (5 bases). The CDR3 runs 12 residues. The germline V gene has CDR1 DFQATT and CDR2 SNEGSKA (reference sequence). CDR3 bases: TGCGGTGGGGACGAGAGGAACACTGAAGCTTTCTTT. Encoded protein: CGGDERNTEAFF.

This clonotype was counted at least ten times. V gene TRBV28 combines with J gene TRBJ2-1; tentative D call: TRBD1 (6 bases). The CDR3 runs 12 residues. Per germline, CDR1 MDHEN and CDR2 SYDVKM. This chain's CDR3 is CLVAGAYNEQFF. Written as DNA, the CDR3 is TGTTTGGTGGCAGGGGCCTACAATGAGCAGTTCTTC.

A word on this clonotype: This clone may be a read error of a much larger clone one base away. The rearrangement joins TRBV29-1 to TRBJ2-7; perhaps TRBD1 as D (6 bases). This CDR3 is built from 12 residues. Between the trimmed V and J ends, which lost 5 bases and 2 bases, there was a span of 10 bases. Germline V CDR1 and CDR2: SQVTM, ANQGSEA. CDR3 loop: CSVPGQTYEQYF. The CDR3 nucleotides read TGCAGCGTTCCCGGACAGACCTACGAGCAGTACTTC.

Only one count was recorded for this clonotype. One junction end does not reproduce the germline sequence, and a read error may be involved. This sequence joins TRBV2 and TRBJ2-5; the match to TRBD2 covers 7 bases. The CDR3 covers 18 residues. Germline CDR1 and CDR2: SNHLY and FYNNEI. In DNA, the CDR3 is TGTGCCATCAGTCCCCGAACCACTAGCGAGGTCCTTCAAGAGACCCAGTACTTC. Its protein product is CAISPRTTSEVLQETQYF. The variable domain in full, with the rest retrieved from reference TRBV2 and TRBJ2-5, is EPEVTQTPSHQVTQMGQEVILRCVPISNHLYFYWYRQILGQKVEFLVSFYNNEISEKSEIFDDQFSVERPDGSNFTLKIRSTKLEDSAMYFCAISPRTTSEVLQETQYFGPGTRLLVL.

The CDR3 bases are TGCGCCAGCAGCCGCAAAGACTCCTACGAGCAGTACTTC. It yields the protein CASSRKDSYEQYF. The J gene is TRBJ2-7, the V gene TRBV4-1; D is unclear. V lost 4 bases to trimming and J lost 0 bases, with 7 bases between them. The germline V gene encodes CDR1 MGHRA and CDR2 YSYEKL. This CDR3 has 13 residues.

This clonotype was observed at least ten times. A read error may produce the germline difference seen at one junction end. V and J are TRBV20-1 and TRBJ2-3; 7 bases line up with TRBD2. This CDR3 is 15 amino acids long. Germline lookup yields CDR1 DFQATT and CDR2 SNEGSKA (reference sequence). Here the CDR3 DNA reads TGCAGTGCGAGAGACGGGGACTACCACACAGATACGCAGTATTTT. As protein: CSARDGDYHTDTQYF.

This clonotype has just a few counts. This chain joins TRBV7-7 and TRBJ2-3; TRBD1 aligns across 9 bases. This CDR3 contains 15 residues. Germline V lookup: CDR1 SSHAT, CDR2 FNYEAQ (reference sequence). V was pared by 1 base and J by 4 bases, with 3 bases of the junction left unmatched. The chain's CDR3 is CASSLGTGAADTQYF. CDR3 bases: TGTGCCAGCAGCTTAGGGACAGGGGCAGCAGATACGCAGTATTTT. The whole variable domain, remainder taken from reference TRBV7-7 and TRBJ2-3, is GAGVSQSPRYKVTKRGQDVTLRCDPISSHATLYWYQQALGQGPEFLTYFNYEAQPDKSGLPSDRFSAERPEGSISTLTIQRTEQRDSAMYRCASSLGTGAADTQYFGPGTRLTVL.

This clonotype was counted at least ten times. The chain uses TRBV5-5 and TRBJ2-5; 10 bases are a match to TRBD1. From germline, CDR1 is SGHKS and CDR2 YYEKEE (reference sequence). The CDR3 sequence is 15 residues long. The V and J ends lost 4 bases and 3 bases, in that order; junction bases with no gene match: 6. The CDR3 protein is CASSKTGGVKETQYF. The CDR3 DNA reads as TGTGCCAGCAGCAAGACAGGGGGCGTTAAAGAGACCCAGTACTTC.

Written as DNA, the CDR3 is TGCAGTGCTAGCGGCGGGGGCCGGTACAATGAGCAGTTCTTC. Amino acid sequence: CSASGGGRYNEQFF. The chain couples TRBV20-1 to TRBJ2-1; possibly TRBD2 for D (7 bases). The V and J ends lost 3 bases and 4 bases respectively, with 13 bases between them. CDR3 length: 14 amino acids. CDR1 is DFQATT and CDR2 is SNEGSKA in the germline V gene (reference sequence).

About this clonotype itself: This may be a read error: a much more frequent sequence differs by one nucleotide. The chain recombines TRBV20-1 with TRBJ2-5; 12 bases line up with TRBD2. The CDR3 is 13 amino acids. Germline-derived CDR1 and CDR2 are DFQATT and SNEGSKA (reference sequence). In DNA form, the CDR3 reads TGCACTGTGGGACTAGCGGGCCTAGAGACCCAGTACTTC. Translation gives CTVGLAGLETQYF.

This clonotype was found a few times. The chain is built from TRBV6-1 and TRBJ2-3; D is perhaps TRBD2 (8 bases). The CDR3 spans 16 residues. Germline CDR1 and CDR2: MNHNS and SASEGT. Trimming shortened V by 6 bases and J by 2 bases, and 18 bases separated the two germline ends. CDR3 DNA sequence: TGTGCCAGCAGCGACAGGGTAGCGGGGAACACAGATACGCAGTATTTT. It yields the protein CASSDRVAGNTDTQYF.

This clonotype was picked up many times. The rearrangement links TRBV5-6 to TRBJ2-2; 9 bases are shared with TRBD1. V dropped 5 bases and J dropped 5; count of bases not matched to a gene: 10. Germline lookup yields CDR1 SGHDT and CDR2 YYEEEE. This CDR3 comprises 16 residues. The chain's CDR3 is CASRRGTGGKTGELFF. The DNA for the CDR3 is TGTGCCAGCAGGCGGGGAACAGGGGGCAAGACCGGGGAGCTGTTTTTT. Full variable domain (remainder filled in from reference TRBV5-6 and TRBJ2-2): DAGVTQSPTHLIKTRGQQVTLRCSPKSGHDTVSWYQQALGQGPQFIFQYYEEEERQRGNFPDRFSGHQFPNYSSELNVNALLLGDSALYLCASRRGTGGKTGELFFGEGSRLTVL.

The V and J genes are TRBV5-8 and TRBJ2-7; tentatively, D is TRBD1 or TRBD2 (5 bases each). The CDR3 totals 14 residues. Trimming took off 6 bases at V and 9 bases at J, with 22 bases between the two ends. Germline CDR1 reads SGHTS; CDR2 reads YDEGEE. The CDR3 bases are TGTGCCAGCACCCGAAGGCTTGGGGACGAGCGGCAGTACTTC. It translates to CASTRRLGDERQYF.